These T cell receptor beta chains were read from a single sample in a study of CD4 T cells in relation to SARS-CoV-2 and coronaviruses. No antigens are known for them. TCRdb's table, derived via immunoSEQ multiplex PCR, lists solely in-frame clones and lacks some. The table shows 20,000 or so clones, with less than 85% occurring only once. Sequenced material: CD4+ T cells from PBMCs, cultured in vitro. These receptors were collected from a human donor in good health. CDR3s leave out the opening cysteine and the closing phenylalanine or tryptophan. Only some rows state a clone size, as once, few, many or a class for expanded clones.

v_call	j_call	clone_size	cdr3_aa
TRBV30	TRBJ2-7	-	ACLSAGSSYEQY
TRBV24-1	TRBJ2-3	-	ATSDLISGSTDTQY
TRBV5-1	TRBJ2-3	-	ASSSTGETQY
TRBV5-1	TRBJ1-4	-	ASGSGQGREKLF
TRBV5-1	TRBJ2-2	-	ASSSRPGDTGELF
TRBV11-2	TRBJ1-6	-	ASSSTGQSTNSPLH
TRBV2	TRBJ2-5	few	ASSASPGQAETQY
TRBV3-1/TRBV3-2	TRBJ2-2	-	ASSQGGGTGELF
TRBV18	TRBJ1-1	once	ASSPGSGLRTEAF
TRBV12-2	TRBJ2-3	-	ATGRTLAEDTDTQY
TRBV5-1	TRBJ1-4	-	ASCITPTGGEKLF
TRBV6-5	TRBJ2-6	-	ASNLQGEANVLT
TRBV10-1	TRBJ2-3	few	ASSGVTDTQY
TRBV10-3	TRBJ1-2	-	AITPQQGSRGSGGYT
TRBV11-1	TRBJ2-5	once	ASSRASTWGETQY
TRBV5-1	TRBJ2-5	-	ASSSWSGTQETQY
TRBV2	TRBJ1-2	-	ASRDRGGTNYGYT
TRBV3-1/TRBV3-2	TRBJ2-4	few	ASKGPDIQY
TRBV7-3	TRBJ2-1	-	ASSSKNAPRLRMNNEQF
TRBV5-1	TRBJ2-3	-	ASSLAGGPVADTQY
TRBV21-1	TRBJ2-3	-	ASPVPERGRDTQY
TRBV10-3	TRBJ1-1	-	AISETGNTEAF
TRBV24-1	TRBJ1-2	-	ATDKQVYGYT
TRBV23-1	TRBJ2-5	once	ASTHPIAGGLIETQY
TRBV19	TRBJ1-2	few	ASYYSIAGYT
TRBV28	TRBJ1-5	-	ASRIQGSNQPQH
TRBV6-6	TRBJ2-1	-	ASNAGSYNEQF
TRBV10-1	TRBJ2-3	few	ATTSQIGTDTQY
TRBV18	TRBJ2-7	-	ASSPPVRAEQY
TRBV18	TRBJ2-2	-	ASSPGRAGMSGELF
TRBV27	TRBJ1-5	-	ASSGVGNSNQPQH
TRBV15	TRBJ1-5	few	ATSGTGIRQPQH
TRBV6-1	TRBJ1-6	-	ASSEAPGAAFNSPLH
TRBV5-1	TRBJ2-1	-	ASTGDSKYYNEQF
TRBV30	TRBJ2-1	-	AWSGLDSYNEQF
TRBV5-1	TRBJ2-1	-	ASSSGLLSYNEQF
TRBV7-2	TRBJ2-1	-	ASSFRSSAGYNEQF
TRBV7-9	TRBJ2-2	once	ASSSLIRWELF
TRBV6-1	TRBJ2-7	-	ASSDYEQY
TRBV10-2	TRBJ2-7	few	ASSVGSTYEQY
TRBV12-1	TRBJ2-3	-	ASSLFPTSGRCTDTQY
TRBV2	TRBJ2-3	-	ASTIFAGGSDTQY
TRBV5-8	TRBJ2-3	-	ASTRGVVDTQY
TRBV21-1	TRBJ1-5	-	ASKETGESNQPQH
TRBV11-2	TRBJ1-3	-	ASSNVSSGNTIY
TRBV7-2	TRBJ2-1	-	ASSQGLNNEQF
TRBV19	TRBJ1-6	-	ASSTSGGPFQGSSPLH
TRBV18	TRBJ2-3	once	ASSPREADTQY
TRBV6-5	TRBJ2-7	-	ASSYQTGLYEQY
TRBV28	TRBJ1-6	-	ASSDRESNPLH
TRBV5-4	TRBJ2-2	-	ASSPGPTTGELF